The source of this T cell receptor beta chain is a study of blood T cell repertoires in COVID-19. On the study more broadly: Samples came from the United States, Italy and Spain, spanning acute and convalescent COVID-19. PBMCs, B-cell-depleted T cells, or T cells were the source of the cDNA or gDNA that made up the material.

Participants' own reports of clinical history determined their cohort assignment. Germline V gene data show CDR1 as MGHRA and CDR2 as YSYEKL. V lost 0 bases and J lost 4, with 22 bases in between. This CDR3 region has 19 residues. TCRdb keeps only in-frame clones here, not all; method: immunoSEQ multiplex PCR. The top ten clones hold 3.8% of a sample with around 58,000 clones, 65% to 85% of them seen once. V and J are TRBV4-1 and TRBJ1-5; TRBD1 is a possible D gene (5 bases). Sequenced material: PBMCs or T cells enriched from blood (not recorded which). This receptor was identified in a woman aged 40 to 50 with acute COVID-19. The CDR3 protein is CASSQDRSGAQGGNQPQHF. CDR3 nucleotides: TGCGCCAGCAGCCAAGATAGGTCCGGGGCCCAGGGAGGGAATCAGCCCCAGCATTTT.